The 9 T cell receptor beta chains below all came from one sample that was sequenced in a study of T-cell memory formation after mild COVID-19. One entry per CDR3 protein, called by TCRdb with MiXCR from the 5' RACE reads. The sample records some 450,000 distinct CDR3 sequences, roughly 18% being singletons. Sequences were obtained from PBMCs or a T cell subset sorted from them (not recorded which). Receptor source: a man between 18 and 35 years old who had mild COVID-19 (a few samples of this study predate the infection). Cell type and time point are not known.

The chain couples TRBV3-1 to TRBJ1-1; D remains unclear. Trimming removed 5 bases at V and 8 bases at J, with 9 bases between. CDR3 length equals 11 residues. The germline gives CDR1 LGHDT, CDR2 YNNKEL (reference sequence). The CDR3 nucleotides read TGTGCCAGCAGCGGGCGGGCCGAAGCTTTCTTT. Translated: CASSGRAEAFF.

V is TRBV18 and J is TRBJ1-1; no clear D. V was shortened by 2 bases and J by 10 bases, with 14 bases between the two germline ends. The CDR3 spans 13 residues. CDR1 and CDR2 from the germline V gene are KGHSH and LQKENI. CDR3 region: CASSPNEGEGAFF. The CDR3 DNA sequence: TGTGCCAGCTCACCAAACGAAGGAGAAGGAGCTTTCTTT. The entire variable domain, with the rest obtained from reference TRBV18 and TRBJ1-1, is as follows: NAGVMQNPRHLVRRRGQEARLRCSPMKGHSHVYWYRQLPEEGLKFMVYLQKENIIDESGMPKERFSAEFPKEGPSILRIQQVVRGDSAAYFCASSPNEGEGAFFGQGTRLTVV.

This clonotype was picked up a small number of times. The V gene is TRBV11-2, the J gene TRBJ2-5, with 8 nucleotides matching TRBD2. The germline V gene has CDR1 SGHAT and CDR2 FQNNGV. J lost 4 bases, V lost 5 bases, and 12 bases had no gene match. There are 16 residues in the CDR3. The CDR3 is CASSPLGSGGRETQYF. The CDR3, as DNA: TGTGCCAGCAGCCCCTTGGGGAGCGGGGGACGAGAGACCCAGTACTTC.

This clonotype was recorded a few times. This chain joins TRBV7-2 and TRBJ2-1; 7 positions match TRBD2. The CDR3 runs to 16 residues. V shed 0 bases and J 2 bases; nucleotides not matched to a gene: 4. Germline assignment: CDR1 SGHTA and CDR2 FQGNSA. The CDR3 protein is CASSLAWRGTYNEQFF. CDR3 bases: TGTGCCAGCAGCTTAGCCTGGCGGGGGACCTACAATGAGCAGTTCTTC.

This clonotype has more than one count but fewer than ten. V gene TRBV28 combines with J gene TRBJ2-3; D perhaps matches TRBD2 (7 bases). V was pared by 5 bases and J by 4 bases, with 13 bases between. This CDR3 is built from 14 residues. Germline V CDR1 and CDR2: MDHEN, SYDVKM. The CDR3 DNA reads TGTGCCAGCAGTGTGACGGGGGGCGCAGATACGCAGTATTTT. It specifies CASSVTGGADTQYF.

Many counts were recorded for this clonotype. CDR3 nucleotides: TGTGCCAGCAGCTTGATCGGGGGCCTCACAGATACGCAGTATTTT. This sequence encodes CASSLIGGLTDTQYF. The chain is built from TRBV7-3 and TRBJ2-3; the D call may be TRBD1 or TRBD2 (6 bases each). Germline values: CDR1 SGHTA, CDR2 FQGTGA. Trimming left V 3 bases short and J 2 bases short, with 12 bases between. The CDR3 is made up of 15 amino acids.

This clonotype showed up just a few times. The genes are TRBV14 and TRBJ1-4, with 7 positions matching TRBD1. CDR3 length: 14 residues. The V and J ends lost 4 bases and 9 bases, in that order; junction bases with no gene match: 8. The germline CDR1 and CDR2 sequences are SGHDN and FVKESK. The CDR3 sequence: CASSLRDRQQKLFF. The CDR3 bases are TGTGCCAGCAGCCTCCGGGACAGACAACAAAAACTGTTTTTT.

The genes are TRBV7-8 and TRBJ1-5; 7 nucleotides align to TRBD1. The V segment lost 7 bases and the J segment 7 bases; nucleotides outside the gene matches: 16. The length of the CDR3 is 16 residues. Germline V CDR1 and CDR2: SGHVS, FQNEAQ. Written as DNA, the CDR3 is TGTGCCAGCACCTTCGGGACAGCAACCCTGGTGCAGCCCCAGCATTTT. It is translated as CASTFGTATLVQPQHF.

This clonotype has only a few counts. This rearrangement joins TRBV12-3 or TRBV12-4 to TRBJ2-7; the D is unclear. V dropped 3 bases and J dropped 7 bases, with 13 bases sitting between them. The length of the CDR3 is 13 residues. CDR3 bases: TGTGCCAGCAGTTTTTCCCTAAGTCGGGAGCAGTACTTC. The encoded protein is CASSFSLSREQYF.